This T cell receptor (beta chain) was identified in a study of human T cells and chemical hapten exposure. Sample time point: patch test 3, about 24 weeks after DPC sensitization. Documented treatment: therapeutic diphenylcyclopropenone sensitization with weekly scalp DPC. MiXCR was run by TCRdb on the RACE reads, yielding one entry per CDR3 protein. Among 150,000 to 200,000 distinct CDR3 sequences listed, 25% to 35% were seen once. Germline CDR1 and CDR2: LGHDT and YNNKEL (reference sequence). Trimming at V came to 0 bases and at J to 8 bases, leaving 5 bases not matched to a gene. The CDR3 length is 16 residues.

Material: whole blood, obtained in connection with sensitization to the hapten diphenylcyclopropenone (DPC). The clonotype comes from a woman younger than 30 with alopecia areata. Some clones in this sample may be carry-over from other donors' samples. This rearrangement joins TRBV3-1 to TRBJ2-1, with 12 bases that match TRBD2. CDR3 residues: CASSQDRRLAGDEQFF. The CDR3 coding sequence is TGTGCCAGCAGCCAAGATAGGCGACTAGCGGGGGATGAGCAGTTCTTC.